This T cell receptor beta chain emerged from a study of cytomegalovirus exposure and HLA in healthy donors. In the study overall: Roughly 170 million T cells yielded around 120 million unique TCR beta sequences in earlier analysis.

Germline V lookup: CDR1 LNHDA, CDR2 SQIVND (reference sequence). This CDR3 contains 16 residues. The V segment lost 5 bases and the J segment 4 bases; nucleotides outside the gene matches: 6. Points on this clone: The antigen remains undetermined.

General study results and limits: Donor immune exposure was known only as CMV serostatus.

60 Vbeta and 13 Jbeta primers were used in PCR. Generated by immunoSEQ multiplex PCR, the TCRdb table keeps only in-frame clones and is missing some. This sample's table reports 96,000 or so clones. This TCR came from a girl between 5 and 17 years old in good health and CMV-seropositive. The rearrangement links TRBV19 to TRBJ2-1; 12 bases are a match to TRBD2. Sequenced input: PBMCs. Here the CDR3 DNA reads TGTGCCAGTAGTCCCAGCCTAGCGGGGGGGTACAATGAGCAGTTCTTC. Its protein product is CASSPSLAGGYNEQFF.